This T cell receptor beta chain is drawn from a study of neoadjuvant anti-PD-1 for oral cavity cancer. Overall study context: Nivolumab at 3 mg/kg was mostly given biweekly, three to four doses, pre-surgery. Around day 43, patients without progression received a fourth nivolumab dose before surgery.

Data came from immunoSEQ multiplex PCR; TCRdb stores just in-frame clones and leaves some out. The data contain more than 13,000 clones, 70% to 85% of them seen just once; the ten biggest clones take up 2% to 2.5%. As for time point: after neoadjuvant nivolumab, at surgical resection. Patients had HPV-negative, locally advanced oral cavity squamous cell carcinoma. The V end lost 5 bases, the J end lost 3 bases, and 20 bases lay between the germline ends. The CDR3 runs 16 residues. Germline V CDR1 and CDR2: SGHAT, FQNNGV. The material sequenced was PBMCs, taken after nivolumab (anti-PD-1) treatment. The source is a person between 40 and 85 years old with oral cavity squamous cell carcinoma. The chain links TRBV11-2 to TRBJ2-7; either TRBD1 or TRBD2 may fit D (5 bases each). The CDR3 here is CASSPGGGYPLYEQYF. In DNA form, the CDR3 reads TGTGCCAGCAGCCCTGGGGGTGGCTACCCCCTCTACGAGCAGTACTTC.